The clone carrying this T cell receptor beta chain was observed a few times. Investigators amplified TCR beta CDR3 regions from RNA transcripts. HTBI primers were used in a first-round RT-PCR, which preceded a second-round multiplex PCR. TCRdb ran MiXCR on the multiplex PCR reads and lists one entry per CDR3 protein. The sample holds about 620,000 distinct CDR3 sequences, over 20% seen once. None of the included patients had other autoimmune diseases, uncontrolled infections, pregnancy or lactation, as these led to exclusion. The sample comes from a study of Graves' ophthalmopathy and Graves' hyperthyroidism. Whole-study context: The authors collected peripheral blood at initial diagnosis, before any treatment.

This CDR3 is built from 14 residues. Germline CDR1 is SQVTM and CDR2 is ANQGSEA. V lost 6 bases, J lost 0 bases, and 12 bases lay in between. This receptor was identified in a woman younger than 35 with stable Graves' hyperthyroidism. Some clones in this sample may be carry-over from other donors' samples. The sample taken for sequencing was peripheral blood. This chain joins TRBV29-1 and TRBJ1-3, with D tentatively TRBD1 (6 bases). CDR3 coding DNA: TGCAGCGTGCTACAGGGATTCTCTGGAAACACCATATATTTT. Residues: CSVLQGFSGNTIYF. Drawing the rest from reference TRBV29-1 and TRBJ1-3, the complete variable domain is SAVISQKPSRDICQRGTSLTIQCQVDSQVTMMFWYRQQPGQSLTLIATANQGSEATYESGFVIDKFPISRPNLTFSTLTVSNMSPEDSSIYLCSVLQGFSGNTIYFGEGSWLTVV.